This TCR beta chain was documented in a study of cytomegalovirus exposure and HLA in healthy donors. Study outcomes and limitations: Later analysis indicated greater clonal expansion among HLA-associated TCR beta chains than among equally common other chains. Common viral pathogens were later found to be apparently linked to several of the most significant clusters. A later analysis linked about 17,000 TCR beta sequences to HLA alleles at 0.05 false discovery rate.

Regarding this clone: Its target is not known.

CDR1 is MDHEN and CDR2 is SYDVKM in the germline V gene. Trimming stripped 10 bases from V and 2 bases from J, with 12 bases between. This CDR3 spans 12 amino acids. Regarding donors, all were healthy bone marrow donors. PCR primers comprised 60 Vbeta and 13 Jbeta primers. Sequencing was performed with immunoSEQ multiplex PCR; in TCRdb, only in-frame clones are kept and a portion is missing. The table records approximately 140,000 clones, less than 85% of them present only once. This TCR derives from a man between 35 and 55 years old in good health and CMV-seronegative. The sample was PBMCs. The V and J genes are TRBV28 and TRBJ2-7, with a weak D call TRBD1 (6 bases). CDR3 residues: CATRDITYEQYF. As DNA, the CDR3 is TGTGCCACCAGGGACATCACCTACGAGCAGTACTTC.